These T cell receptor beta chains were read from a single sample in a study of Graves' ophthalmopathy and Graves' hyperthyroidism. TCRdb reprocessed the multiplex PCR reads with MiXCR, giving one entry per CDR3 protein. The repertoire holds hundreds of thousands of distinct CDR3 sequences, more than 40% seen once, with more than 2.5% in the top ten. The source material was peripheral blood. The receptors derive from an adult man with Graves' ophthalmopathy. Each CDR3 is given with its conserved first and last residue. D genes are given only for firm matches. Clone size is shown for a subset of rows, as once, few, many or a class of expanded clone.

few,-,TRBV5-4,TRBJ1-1,CASSPRDTRNTEAFF,TGTGCCAGCAGCCCCCGGGACACCCGGAACACTGAAGCTTTCTTT
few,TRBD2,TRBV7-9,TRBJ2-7,CASSLVGTRRLSDEQYF,TGTGCCAGCAGCCTAGTGGGGACTAGACGTCTATCTGACGAGCAGTACTTC
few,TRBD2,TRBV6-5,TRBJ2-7,CASSRASGSSYEQYF,TGTGCCAGCAGCCGAGCTAGCGGGTCCTCCTACGAGCAGTACTTC
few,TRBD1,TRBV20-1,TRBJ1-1,CSAREAGTGWTEAFF,TGCAGTGCTAGAGAAGCCGGGACAGGGTGGACTGAAGCTTTCTTT
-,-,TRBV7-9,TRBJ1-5,CASSFGYQETQHF,TGTGCCAGCAGCTTTGGGTACCAAGAGACCCAGCATTTT
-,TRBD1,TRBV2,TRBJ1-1,CASSEGANTEALF,TGCGCCAGCAGTGAGGGGGCTAACACTGAAGCTCTCTTT
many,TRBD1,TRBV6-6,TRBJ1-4,CASSYLGDRGREKLFF,TGTGCCAGCAGTTACCTTGGGGACAGGGGGCGTGAAAAACTGTTTTTT
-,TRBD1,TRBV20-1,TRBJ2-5,CSAREGTVQETQYF,TGCAGTGCTAGAGAGGGGACAGTCCAAGAGACCCAGTACTTC
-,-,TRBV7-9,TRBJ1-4,CASSLSGTPNEKLFF,TGTGCCAGCAGCTTATCCGGGACTCCTAATGAAAAACTGTTTTTT
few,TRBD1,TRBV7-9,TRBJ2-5,CASSSGQGTQYF,TGTGCCAGCAGTTCAGGACAGGGGACCCAGTACTTC
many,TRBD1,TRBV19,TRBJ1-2,CASRKEGAMGHYGYTF,TGTGCCAGTAGGAAAGAGGGGGCCATGGGGCACTATGGCTACACCTTC
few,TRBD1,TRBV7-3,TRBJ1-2,CASSQTMSVTGSGYTF,TGTGCCAGCAGCCAAACAATGTCCGTGACAGGGTCTGGCTACACCTTC
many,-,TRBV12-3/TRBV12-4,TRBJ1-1,CASSLGPGENTEAFF,TGTGCCAGCAGTTTAGGGCCAGGGGAGAACACTGAAGCTTTCTTT
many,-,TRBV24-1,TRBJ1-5,CATSEGGQPQHF,TGTGCCACCAGTGAAGGGGGACAGCCCCAGCATTTT
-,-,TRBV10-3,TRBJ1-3,CAISAGTIYF,TGTGCCATCAGCGCGGGGACCATATATTTT
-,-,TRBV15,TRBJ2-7,CATSSRGDYEQYF,TGTGCCACCAGCAGCAGGGGGGACTACGAGCAGTACTTC
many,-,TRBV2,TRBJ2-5,CASSESNRAYF,TGTGCCAGCAGTGAATCTAACAGGGCTTACTTC
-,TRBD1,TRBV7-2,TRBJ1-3,CASSLRAGGRNTIYF,TGTGCCAGCAGCTTGCGGGCAGGGGGAAGAAACACCATATATTTT
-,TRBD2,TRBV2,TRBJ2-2,CASRGTSGTTGELFF,TGTGCCAGCAGGGGGACTAGCGGGACGACCGGGGAGCTGTTTTTT
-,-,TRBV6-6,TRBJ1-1,CASSYGGVGITEAFF,TGTGCCAGCAGTTACGGGGGAGTGGGAATCACTGAAGCTTTCTTT
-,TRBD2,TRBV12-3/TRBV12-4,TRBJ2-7,CASTLGASGSMFEQYF,TGTGCCAGCACCCTGGGGGCCAGCGGGAGTATGTTCGAGCAGTACTTC
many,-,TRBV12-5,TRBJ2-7,CASGAPGYEQYF,TGTGCTAGTGGTGCCCCAGGTTACGAGCAGTACTTC
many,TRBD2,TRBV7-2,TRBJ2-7,CASSTRLAGTAGEQYF,TGTGCCAGCAGCACCCGACTAGCGGGGACCGCCGGGGAGCAGTACTTC
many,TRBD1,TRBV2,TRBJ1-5,CASSERGQGWNQPQHF,TGTGCCAGCAGTGAAAGGGGACAGGGTTGGAATCAGCCCCAGCATTTT
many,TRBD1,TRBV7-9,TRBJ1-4,CASSVTGGAANEKLFF,TGTGCCAGCAGCGTAACAGGGGGCGCCGCTAATGAAAAACTGTTTTTT
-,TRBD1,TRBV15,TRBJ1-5,CATSRTSGGDQPQHF,TGTGCCACCAGCAGAACGTCAGGGGGCGATCAGCCCCAGCATTTT
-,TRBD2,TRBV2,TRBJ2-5,CADRAGASGQETQYF,TGTGCCGACCGGGCCGGGGCTAGCGGGCAAGAGACCCAGTACTTC
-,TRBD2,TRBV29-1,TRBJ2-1,CSVPAGGDEQFF,TGCAGCGTTCCGGCCGGGGGGGATGAGCAGTTCTTC
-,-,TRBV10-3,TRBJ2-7,CASSYIGQGNFEQYF,TGTGCCAGCAGTTATATAGGTCAGGGAAATTTCGAGCAGTACTTC
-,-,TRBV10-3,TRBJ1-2,CAATNDSNYGYTF,TGTGCCGCCACCAACGACAGCAACTATGGCTACACCTTC
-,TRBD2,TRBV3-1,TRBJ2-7,CASSQVAGAHEQYF,TGTGCCAGCAGCCAAGTAGCGGGAGCCCACGAGCAGTACTTC
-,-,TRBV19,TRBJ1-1,CASSPGRTEASF,TGTGCCAGTAGTCCCGGGAGGACTGAAGCTTCCTTT
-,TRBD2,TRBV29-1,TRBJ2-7,CAWSVLQGLGNEQYF,TGTGCCTGGAGTGTACTGCAGGGACTAGGGAACGAGCAGTACTTC
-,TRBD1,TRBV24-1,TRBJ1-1,CATSDWGQGAEAFF,TGTGCCACCAGTGATTGGGGGCAGGGGGCTGAAGCTTTCTTT
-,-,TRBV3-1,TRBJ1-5,CASSQDHLSNQPQHF,TGTGCCAGCAGCCAAGATCATCTTAGCAATCAGCCCCAGCATTTT
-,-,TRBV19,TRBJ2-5,CASSIGETRYF,TGTGCCAGTAGTATAGGGGAGACCCGGTACTTC
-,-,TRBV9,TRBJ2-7,CVSSGTSTGYEQYF,TGTGTCAGCAGCGGTACCAGCACTGGCTACGAGCAGTACTTC
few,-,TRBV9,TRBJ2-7,CASSLWATLDPYEQYF,TGTGCCAGCAGCTTATGGGCCACCCTCGACCCCTACGAGCAGTACTTC
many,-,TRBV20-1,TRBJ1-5,CSVWAPNQPQHF,TGCAGTGTGTGGGCCCCCAATCAGCCCCAGCATTTT
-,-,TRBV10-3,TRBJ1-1,CASSEVRVRSTEAFF,TGTGCCAGCAGTGAAGTAAGGGTCAGGAGCACTGAAGCTTTCTTT
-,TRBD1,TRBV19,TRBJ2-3,CASSITGGGTDTQYF,TGTGCCAGTAGTATCACAGGGGGTGGCACAGATACGCAGTATTTT
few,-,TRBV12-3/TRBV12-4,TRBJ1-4,CASSSSLTGEKLFF,TGTGCCAGCAGTTCCTCCCTTACGGGTGAAAAACTGTTTTTT
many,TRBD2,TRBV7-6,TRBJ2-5,CASSLAFQRGGEETQYF,TGTGCCAGCAGCTTAGCTTTCCAGCGGGGGGGCGAAGAGACCCAGTACTTC
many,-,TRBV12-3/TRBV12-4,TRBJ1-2,CASSLRSGLWGYTF,TGTGCCAGCAGTTTACGGTCTGGGCTCTGGGGCTACACCTTC
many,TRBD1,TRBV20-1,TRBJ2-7,CSARTGGHEQYF,TGCAGTGCTAGGACAGGGGGCCACGAGCAGTACTTC
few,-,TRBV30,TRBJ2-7,CATGRIGGEQYF,TGTGCCACGGGTCGGATCGGAGGAGAGCAGTACTTC
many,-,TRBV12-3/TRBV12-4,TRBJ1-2,CASSRGTGGYYGYTF,TGTGCCAGCAGCCGCGGGACGGGAGGATACTATGGCTACACCTTC
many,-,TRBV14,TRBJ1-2,CASSQGRDGYTF,TGTGCCAGCAGCCAGGGACGGGATGGCTACACCTTC